Below, 9 T cell receptor beta chains from the same sample are listed, as sequenced in a study of post-analysis software for immune sequencing data. No antigen is known for these receptors. Every TCR beta cDNA library bore unique molecular identifiers. TCRdb independently ran MiXCR on the PCR reads; one entry per CDR3 protein. Seen here are over 300,000 distinct CDR3 sequences, approximately 33% observed once, and the top ten hold around an eighth. Study-wide results and limits: Controls showed lower frequencies than patients for five TRBV segments, and TRBV5-6, TRBV5-1 and TRBV20-1 were among these.

Sequencing used blood. These receptor sequences come from a girl aged 5 to 17 with multiple sclerosis.

This clonotype has only a few counts. The V and J genes are TRBV29-1 and TRBJ1-2; 10 bases match TRBD1. With V trimmed by 2 bases and J by 3 bases, 12 bases remained unmatched. The CDR3 extends over 17 amino acids. CDR1 is SQVTM and CDR2 is ANQGSEA in the germline V gene. This chain's CDR3 is CSVERWGQGIEYYGYTF. The CDR3 nucleotides are TGCAGCGTTGAACGGTGGGGACAGGGGATTGAATACTATGGCTACACCTTC.

The chain couples TRBV6-5 to TRBJ1-2, with D unresolved. The CDR3 totals 16 residues. Looked up from germline, CDR1 is MNHEY and CDR2 is SVGAGI. With 0 bases removed from V and 4 bases from J, the gap between germline ends came to 15 bases. Here the CDR3 reads CASSYSTPTISYGYTF. DNA of the CDR3: TGTGCCAGCAGTTACTCGACCCCGACGATCTCCTATGGCTACACCTTC.

There are many counts of this clonotype. The chain has TRBV12-3 or TRBV12-4 and TRBJ2-7; D unresolved. With 2 bases removed from V and 1 base from J, the gap between germline ends came to 9 bases. The CDR3 spans 14 residues. The CDR3 nucleotides are TGTGCCAGCAGTTTATGGGGTGCGTCCTACGAGCAGTACTTC. Its translation is CASSLWGASYEQYF.

V gene TRBV6-5 combines with J gene TRBJ2-5; D not resolved. The germline V gene has CDR1 MNHEY and CDR2 SVGAGI. CDR3 length equals 13 residues. The ends were cut back, 2 bases at V and 3 bases at J, with 7 bases in the middle. Here the CDR3 reads CASSYGPEETQYF. CDR3 DNA: TGTGCCAGCAGTTACGGACCCGAAGAGACCCAGTACTTC.

This clonotype was observed a handful of times. This chain joins TRBV29-1 and TRBJ2-2, with D maybe TRBD2 (5 bases). CDR1 and CDR2 from the germline V gene are SQVTM and ANQGSEA. The length of the CDR3 is 13 residues. Trimming cost V 2 bases and J 2 bases, with 6 bases left between them. This CDR3 reads CSVERENTGELFF. The CDR3 DNA sequence: TGCAGCGTTGAACGGGAAAACACCGGGGAGCTGTTTTTT.

The chain couples TRBV7-2 to TRBJ1-2, with D possibly being TRBD1 (5 bases). The CDR3 has 16 amino acids. Germline loops: CDR1 SGHTA, CDR2 FQGNSA. With 5 bases removed from V and 1 base from J, the gap between germline ends came to 17 bases. The DNA for the CDR3 is TGTGCCAGCAGCCCAGCGTTGACAGTCGGTAACTATGGCTACACCTTC. Translated: CASSPALTVGNYGYTF.

The chain employs TRBV5-1 and TRBJ2-5; 9 bases align to TRBD2. V lost 2 bases and J lost 7; bases outside the gene matches: 12. The germline V gene has CDR1 SGHRS and CDR2 YFSETQ. This CDR3 region has 16 residues. The CDR3 sequence is CASSFPSGVQGGTQYF. The DNA for the CDR3 is TGCGCCAGCAGCTTTCCTAGCGGGGTCCAGGGAGGGACCCAGTACTTC.

This chain uses TRBV7-2 with TRBJ2-7; maybe TRBD1 (6 bases). The CDR3 totals 13 residues. From germline, CDR1 is SGHTA and CDR2 FQGNSA. Trimming removed 1 base from V and 7 bases from J, with 11 bases in between. In DNA, the CDR3 is TGTGCCAGCAGCTTAGACAGGGCGGGTGAGCAGTACTTC. The encoded protein is CASSLDRAGEQYF.

This clonotype was counted a few times. CDR3 coding DNA: TGTGCCAGCAGCTTAGGTAGTGGTTACTCAGAGCAGTACTTC. It encodes CASSLGSGYSEQYF. The chain couples TRBV7-9 to TRBJ2-5; unclear D gene. The germline gives CDR1 SEHNR, CDR2 FQNEAQ (reference sequence). This CDR3 contains 14 residues. V lost 1 base and J 11 bases, leaving 17 bases between the germline ends.